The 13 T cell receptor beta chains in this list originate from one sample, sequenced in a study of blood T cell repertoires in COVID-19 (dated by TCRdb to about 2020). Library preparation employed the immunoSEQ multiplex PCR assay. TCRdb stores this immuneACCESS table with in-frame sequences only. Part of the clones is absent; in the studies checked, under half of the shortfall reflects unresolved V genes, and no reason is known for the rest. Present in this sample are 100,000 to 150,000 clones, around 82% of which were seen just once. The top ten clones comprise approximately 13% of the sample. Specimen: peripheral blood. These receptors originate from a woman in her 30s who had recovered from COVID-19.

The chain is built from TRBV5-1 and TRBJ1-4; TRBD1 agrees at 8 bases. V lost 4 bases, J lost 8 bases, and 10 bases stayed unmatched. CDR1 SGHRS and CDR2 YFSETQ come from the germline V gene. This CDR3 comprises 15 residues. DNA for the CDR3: TGCGCCAGCAGCGTCGGGACAGGCGGAGGCGAAAAACTGTTTTTT. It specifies CASSVGTGGGEKLFF. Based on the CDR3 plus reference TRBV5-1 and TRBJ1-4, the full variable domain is KAGVTQTPRYLIKTRGQQVTLSCSPISGHRSVSWYQQTPGQGLQFLFEYFSETQRNKGNFPGRFSGRQFSNSRSEMNVSTLELGDSALYLCASSVGTGGGEKLFFGSGTQLSVL.

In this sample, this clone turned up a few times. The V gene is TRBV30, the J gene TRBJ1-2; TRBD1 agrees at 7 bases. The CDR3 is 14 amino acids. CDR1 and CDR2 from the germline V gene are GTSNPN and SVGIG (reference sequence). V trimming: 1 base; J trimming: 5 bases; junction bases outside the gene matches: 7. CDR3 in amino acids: CAWSGQGQVYGYTF. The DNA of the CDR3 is TGTGCCTGGAGTGGACAGGGCCAAGTGTATGGCTACACCTTC.

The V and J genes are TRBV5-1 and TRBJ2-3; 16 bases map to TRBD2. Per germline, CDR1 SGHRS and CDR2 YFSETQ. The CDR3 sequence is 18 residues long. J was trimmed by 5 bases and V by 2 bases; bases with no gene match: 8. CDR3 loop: CASSLSGLAGGRGDTQYF. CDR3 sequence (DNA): TGCGCCAGCAGCTTATCGGGACTAGCGGGGGGGCGTGGAGATACGCAGTATTTT.

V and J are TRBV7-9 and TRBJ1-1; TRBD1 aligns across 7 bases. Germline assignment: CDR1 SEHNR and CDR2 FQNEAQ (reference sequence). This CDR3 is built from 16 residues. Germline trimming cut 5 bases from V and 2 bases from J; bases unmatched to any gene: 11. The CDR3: CASSLPRDSSNTEAFF. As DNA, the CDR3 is TGTGCCAGCAGCCTACCCCGGGACAGCTCAAACACTGAAGCTTTCTTT.

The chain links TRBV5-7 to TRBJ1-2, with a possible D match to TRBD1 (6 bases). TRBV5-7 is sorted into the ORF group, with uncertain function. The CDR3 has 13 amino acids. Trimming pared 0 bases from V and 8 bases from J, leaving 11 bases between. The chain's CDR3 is CASSLARDRGYTF. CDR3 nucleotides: TGTGCCAGCAGCTTGGCGAGAGACAGGGGCTACACCTTC.

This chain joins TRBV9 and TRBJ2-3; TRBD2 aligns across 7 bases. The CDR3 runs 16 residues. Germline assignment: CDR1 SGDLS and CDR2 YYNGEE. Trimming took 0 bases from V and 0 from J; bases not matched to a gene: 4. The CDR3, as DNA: TGTGCCAGCAGCGTAGAGGGTAGCGGGAGCACAGATACGCAGTATTTT. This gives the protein CASSVEGSGSTDTQYF.

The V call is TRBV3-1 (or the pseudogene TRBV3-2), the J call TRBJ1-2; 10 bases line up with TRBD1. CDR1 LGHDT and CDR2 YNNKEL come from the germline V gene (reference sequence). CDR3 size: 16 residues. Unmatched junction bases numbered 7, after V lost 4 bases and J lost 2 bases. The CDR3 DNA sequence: TGTGCCAGCAGCCGCCGGACAGGGGGTCCCAACTATGGCTACACCTTC. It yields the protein CASSRRTGGPNYGYTF.

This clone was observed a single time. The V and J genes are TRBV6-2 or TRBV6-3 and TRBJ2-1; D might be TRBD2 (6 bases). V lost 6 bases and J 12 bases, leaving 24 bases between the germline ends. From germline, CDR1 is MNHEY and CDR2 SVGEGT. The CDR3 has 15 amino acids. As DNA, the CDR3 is TGTGCCAGCAGCTCCGGACCACTAGCTGCTCAAGGGCAGTTCTTC. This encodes CASSSGPLAAQGQFF.

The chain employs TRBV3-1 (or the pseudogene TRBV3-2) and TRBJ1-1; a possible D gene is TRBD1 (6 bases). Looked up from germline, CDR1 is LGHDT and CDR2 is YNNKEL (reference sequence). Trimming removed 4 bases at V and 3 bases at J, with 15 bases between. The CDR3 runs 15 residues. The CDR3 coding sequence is TGTGCCAGCAGCCGCCGTGGGGGCGGAGACACTGAAGCTTTCTTT. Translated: CASSRRGGGDTEAFF.

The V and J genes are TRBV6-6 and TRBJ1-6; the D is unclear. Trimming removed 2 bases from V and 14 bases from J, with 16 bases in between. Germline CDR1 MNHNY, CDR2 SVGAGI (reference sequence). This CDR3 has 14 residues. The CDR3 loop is CASSYQAPSGTLHF. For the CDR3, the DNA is TGTGCCAGCAGTTACCAGGCTCCCTCGGGAACCCTCCACTTT.

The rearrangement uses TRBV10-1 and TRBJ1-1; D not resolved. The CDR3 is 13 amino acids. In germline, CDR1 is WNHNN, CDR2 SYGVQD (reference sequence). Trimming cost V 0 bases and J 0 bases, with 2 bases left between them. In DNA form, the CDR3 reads TGCGCCAGCAGTGAGTCCATGAACACTGAAGCTTTCTTT. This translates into CASSESMNTEAFF.

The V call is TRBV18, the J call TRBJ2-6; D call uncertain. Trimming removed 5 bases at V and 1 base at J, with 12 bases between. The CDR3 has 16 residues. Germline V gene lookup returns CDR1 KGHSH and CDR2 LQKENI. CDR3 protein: CASSSIQLSGANVLTF. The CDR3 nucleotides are TGTGCCAGCTCATCGATACAGCTTTCTGGGGCCAACGTCCTGACTTTC. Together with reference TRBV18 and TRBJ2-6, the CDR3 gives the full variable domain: NAGVMQNPRHLVRRRGQEARLRCSPMKGHSHVYWYRQLPEEGLKFMVYLQKENIIDESGMPKERFSAEFPKEGPSILRIQQVVRGDSAAYFCASSSIQLSGANVLTFGAGSRLTVL.

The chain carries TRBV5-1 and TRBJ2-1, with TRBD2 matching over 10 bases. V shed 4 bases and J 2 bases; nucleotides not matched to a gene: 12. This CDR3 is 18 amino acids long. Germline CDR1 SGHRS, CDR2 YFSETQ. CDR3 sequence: CASSPRLAGGPPYNEQFF. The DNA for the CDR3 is TGCGCCAGCAGCCCCAGGTTAGCGGGGGGCCCCCCCTACAATGAGCAGTTCTTC. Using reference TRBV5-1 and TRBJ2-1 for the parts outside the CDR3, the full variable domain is KAGVTQTPRYLIKTRGQQVTLSCSPISGHRSVSWYQQTPGQGLQFLFEYFSETQRNKGNFPGRFSGRQFSNSRSEMNVSTLELGDSALYLCASSPRLAGGPPYNEQFFGPGTRLTVL.